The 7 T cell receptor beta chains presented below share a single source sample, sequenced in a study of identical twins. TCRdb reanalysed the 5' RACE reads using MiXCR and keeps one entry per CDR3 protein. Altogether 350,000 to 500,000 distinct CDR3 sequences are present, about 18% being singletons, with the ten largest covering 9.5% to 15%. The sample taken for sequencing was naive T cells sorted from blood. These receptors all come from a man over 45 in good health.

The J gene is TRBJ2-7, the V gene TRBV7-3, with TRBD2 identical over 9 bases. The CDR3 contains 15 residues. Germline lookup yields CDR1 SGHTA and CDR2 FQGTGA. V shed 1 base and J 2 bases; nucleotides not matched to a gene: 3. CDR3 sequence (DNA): TGTGCCAGCAGCTTAAGGCCTAGCGGGGCCTACGAGCAGTACTTC. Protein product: CASSLRPSGAYEQYF.

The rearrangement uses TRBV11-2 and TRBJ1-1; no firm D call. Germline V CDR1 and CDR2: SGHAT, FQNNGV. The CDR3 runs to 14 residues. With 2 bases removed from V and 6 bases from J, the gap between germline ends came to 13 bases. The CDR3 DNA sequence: TGTGCCAGCAGCTTATTAGGCAGCGAAGCTGAAGCTTTCTTT. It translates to CASSLLGSEAEAFF. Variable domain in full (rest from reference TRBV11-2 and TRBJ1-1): EAGVAQSPRYKIIEKRQSVAFWCNPISGHATLYWYQQILGQGPKLLIQFQNNGVVDDSQLPKDRFSAERLKGVDSTLKIQPAKLEDSAVYLCASSLLGSEAEAFFGQGTRLTVV.

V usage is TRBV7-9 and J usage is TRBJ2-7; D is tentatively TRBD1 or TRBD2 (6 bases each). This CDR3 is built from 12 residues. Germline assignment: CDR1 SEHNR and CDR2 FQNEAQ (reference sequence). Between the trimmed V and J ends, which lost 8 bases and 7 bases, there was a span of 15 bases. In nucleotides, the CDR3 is TGTGCCAGCGCCGGGGGCAAAAGGGAGCAGTACTTC. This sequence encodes CASAGGKREQYF.

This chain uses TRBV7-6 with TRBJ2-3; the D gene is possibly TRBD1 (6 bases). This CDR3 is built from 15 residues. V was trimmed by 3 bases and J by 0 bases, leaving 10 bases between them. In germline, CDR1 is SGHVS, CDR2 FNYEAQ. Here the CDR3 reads CASSFVQGSTDTQYF. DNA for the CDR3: TGTGCCAGCAGCTTCGTACAGGGTAGCACAGATACGCAGTATTTT. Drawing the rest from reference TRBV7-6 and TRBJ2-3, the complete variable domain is GAGVSQSPRYKVTKRGQDVALRCDPISGHVSLYWYRQALGQGPEFLTYFNYEAQQDKSGLPNDRFSAERPEGSISTLTIQRTEQRDSAMYRCASSFVQGSTDTQYFGPGTRLTVL.

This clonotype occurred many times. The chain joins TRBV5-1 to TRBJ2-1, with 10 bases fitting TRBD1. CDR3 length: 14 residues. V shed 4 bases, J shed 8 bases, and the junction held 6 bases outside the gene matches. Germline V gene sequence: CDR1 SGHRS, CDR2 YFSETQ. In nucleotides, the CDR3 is TGCGCCAGCAGCGCCCGGACAGGGGGTGATGAGCAGTTCTTC. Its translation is CASSARTGGDEQFF.

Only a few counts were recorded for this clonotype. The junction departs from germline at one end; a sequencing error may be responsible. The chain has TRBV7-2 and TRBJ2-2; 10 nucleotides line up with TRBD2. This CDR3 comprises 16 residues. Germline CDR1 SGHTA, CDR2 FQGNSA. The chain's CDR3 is CASGLSGGAFTGELFF. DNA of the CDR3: TGTGCCAGCGGCTTGAGCGGGGGGGCCTTCACCGGGGAGCTGTTTTTT.

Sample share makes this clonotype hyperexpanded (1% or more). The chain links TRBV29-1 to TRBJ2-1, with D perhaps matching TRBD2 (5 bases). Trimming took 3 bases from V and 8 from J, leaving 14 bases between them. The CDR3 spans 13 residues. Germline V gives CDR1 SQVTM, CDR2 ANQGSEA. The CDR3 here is CSVERAPWDEQFF. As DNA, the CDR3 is TGCAGCGTTGAGCGGGCCCCTTGGGATGAGCAGTTCTTC.